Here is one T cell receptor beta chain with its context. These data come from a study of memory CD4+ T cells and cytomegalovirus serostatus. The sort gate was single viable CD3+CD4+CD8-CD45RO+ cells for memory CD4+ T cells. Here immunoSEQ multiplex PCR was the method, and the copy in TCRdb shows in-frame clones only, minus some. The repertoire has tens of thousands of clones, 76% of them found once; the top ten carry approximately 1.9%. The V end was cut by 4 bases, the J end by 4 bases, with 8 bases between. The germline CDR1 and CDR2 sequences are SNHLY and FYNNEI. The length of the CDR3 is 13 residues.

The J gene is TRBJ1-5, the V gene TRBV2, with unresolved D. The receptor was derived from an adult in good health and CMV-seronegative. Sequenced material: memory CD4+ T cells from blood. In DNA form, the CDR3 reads TGTGCCAGCAGTGGCGGTTCAAATCAGCCCCAGCATTTT. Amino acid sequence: CASSGGSNQPQHF. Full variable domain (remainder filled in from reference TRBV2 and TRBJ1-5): EPEVTQTPSHQVTQMGQEVILRCVPISNHLYFYWYRQILGQKVEFLVSFYNNEISEKSEIFDDQFSVERPDGSNFTLKIRSTKLEDSAMYFCASSGGSNQPQHFGDGTRLSIL.